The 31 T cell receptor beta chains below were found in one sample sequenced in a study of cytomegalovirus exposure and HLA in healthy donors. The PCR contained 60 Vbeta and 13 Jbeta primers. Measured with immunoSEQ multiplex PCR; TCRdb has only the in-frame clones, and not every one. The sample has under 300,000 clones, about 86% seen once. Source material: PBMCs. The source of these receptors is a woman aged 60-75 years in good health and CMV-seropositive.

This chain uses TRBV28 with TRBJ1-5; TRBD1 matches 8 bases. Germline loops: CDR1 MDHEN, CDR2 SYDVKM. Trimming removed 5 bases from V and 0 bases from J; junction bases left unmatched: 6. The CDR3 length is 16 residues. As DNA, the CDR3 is TGTGCCAGCAGTCCTCACAGGGGGTATAGCAATCAGCCCCAGCATTTT. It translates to CASSPHRGYSNQPQHF.

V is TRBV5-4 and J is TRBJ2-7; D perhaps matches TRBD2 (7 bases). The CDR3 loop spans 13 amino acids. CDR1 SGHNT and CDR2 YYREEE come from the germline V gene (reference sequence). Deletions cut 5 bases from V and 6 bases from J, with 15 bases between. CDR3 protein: CASRPKGEGEQYF. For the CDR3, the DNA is TGTGCCAGCAGACCCAAGGGGGAGGGCGAGCAGTACTTC.

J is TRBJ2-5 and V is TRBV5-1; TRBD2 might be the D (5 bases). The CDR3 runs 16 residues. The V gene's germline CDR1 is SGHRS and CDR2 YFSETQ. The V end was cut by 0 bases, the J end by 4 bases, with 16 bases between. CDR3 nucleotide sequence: TGCGCCAGCAGCTTGGGAGTTGTAGCGCCTTCAGAGACCCAGTACTTC. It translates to CASSLGVVAPSETQYF. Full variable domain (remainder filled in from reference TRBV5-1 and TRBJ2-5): KAGVTQTPRYLIKTRGQQVTLSCSPISGHRSVSWYQQTPGQGLQFLFEYFSETQRNKGNFPGRFSGRQFSNSRSEMNVSTLELGDSALYLCASSLGVVAPSETQYFGPGTRLLVL.

The CDR3 DNA follows: TGTGCCACCAGCAGAAGAGGCCAGGGAAACATTGAGCAGTTCTTC. Its translation is CATSRRGQGNIEQFF. The J gene is TRBJ2-1, the V gene TRBV15; D possibly corresponds to TRBD1 (5 bases). The CDR3 is 15 amino acids. V was shortened by 2 bases and J by 9 bases, with 17 bases between the two germline ends. Germline assignment: CDR1 LNHNV and CDR2 YYDKDF (reference sequence).

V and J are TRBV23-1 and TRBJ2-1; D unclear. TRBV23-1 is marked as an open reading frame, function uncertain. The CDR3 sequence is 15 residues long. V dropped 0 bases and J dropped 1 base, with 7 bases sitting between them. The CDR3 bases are TGCGCCAGCAGTCAATCACAGATTTCCTACAATGAGCAGTTCTTC. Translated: CASSQSQISYNEQFF.

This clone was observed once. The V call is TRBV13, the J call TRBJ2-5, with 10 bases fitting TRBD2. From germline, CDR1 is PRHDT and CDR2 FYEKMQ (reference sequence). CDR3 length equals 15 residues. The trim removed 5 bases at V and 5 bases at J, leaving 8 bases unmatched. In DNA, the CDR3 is TGTGCCAGCAGCGCTGGAGCGGGAGGGTTCGAGACCCAGTACTTC. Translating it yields CASSAGAGGFETQYF.

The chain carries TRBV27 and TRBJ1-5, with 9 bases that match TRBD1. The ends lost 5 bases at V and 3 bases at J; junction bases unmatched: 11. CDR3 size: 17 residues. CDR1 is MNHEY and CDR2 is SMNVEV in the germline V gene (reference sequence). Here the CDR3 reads CASSPGTGNRDNQPQHF. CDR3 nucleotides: TGTGCCAGCAGTCCCGGGACAGGGAATCGGGACAATCAGCCCCAGCATTTT.

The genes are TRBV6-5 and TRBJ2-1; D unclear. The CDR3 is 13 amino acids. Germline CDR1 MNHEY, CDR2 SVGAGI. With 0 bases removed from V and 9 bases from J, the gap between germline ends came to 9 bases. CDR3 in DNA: TGTGCCAGCAGTTACTCGAGTTCCATTGAGCAGTTCTTC. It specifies CASSYSSSIEQFF.

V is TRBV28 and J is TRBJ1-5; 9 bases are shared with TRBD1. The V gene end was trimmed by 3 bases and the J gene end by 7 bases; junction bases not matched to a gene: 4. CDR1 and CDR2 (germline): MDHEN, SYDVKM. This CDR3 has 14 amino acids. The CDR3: CASSFTGGRQPQHF. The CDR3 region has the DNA TGTGCCAGCAGTTTTACAGGGGGCCGGCAGCCCCAGCATTTT.

Written as DNA, the CDR3 is TGTGCCTCCTCGAGAGGGAGAAGTAATCAGCCCCAGCATTTT. This encodes CASSRGRSNQPQHF. The rearrangement joins TRBV18 to TRBJ1-5, with D unresolved. The CDR3 runs to 14 residues. The germline gives CDR1 KGHSH, CDR2 LQKENI. The ends were cut back, 11 bases at V and 4 bases at J, with 18 bases in the middle.

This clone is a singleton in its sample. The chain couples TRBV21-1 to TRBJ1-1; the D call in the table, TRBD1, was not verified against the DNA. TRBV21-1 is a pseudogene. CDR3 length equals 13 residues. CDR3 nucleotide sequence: TGTGCCAACAGGGGACACAGGACCACTGAAGCTTTCTTT. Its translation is CANRGHRTTEAFF.

The CDR3 spells CASRSTGTGTYEQYF. For the CDR3, the DNA is TGTGCCAGCAGATCGACAGGGACGGGGACCTACGAGCAGTACTTC. The genes are TRBV28 and TRBJ2-5, with TRBD1 identical over 7 bases. The DNA end is more similar to TRBJ2-7, so the J call may be wrong. The CDR3 runs to 15 residues. The V gene's germline CDR1 is MDHEN and CDR2 SYDVKM.

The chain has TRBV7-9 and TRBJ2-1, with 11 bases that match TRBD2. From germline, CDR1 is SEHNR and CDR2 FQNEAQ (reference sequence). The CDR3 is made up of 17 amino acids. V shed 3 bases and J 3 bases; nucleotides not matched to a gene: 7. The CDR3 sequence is CASSFPGTSGFYNEQFF. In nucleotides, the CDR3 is TGTGCCAGCAGCTTCCCTGGGACTAGCGGTTTCTACAATGAGCAGTTCTTC.

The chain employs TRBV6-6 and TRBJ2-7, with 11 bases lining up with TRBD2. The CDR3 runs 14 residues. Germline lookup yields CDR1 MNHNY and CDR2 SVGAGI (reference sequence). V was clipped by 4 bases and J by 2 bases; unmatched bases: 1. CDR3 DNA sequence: TGTGCCAGCAGTTCGACTAGCGGGACCTACGAGCAGTACTTC. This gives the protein CASSSTSGTYEQYF.

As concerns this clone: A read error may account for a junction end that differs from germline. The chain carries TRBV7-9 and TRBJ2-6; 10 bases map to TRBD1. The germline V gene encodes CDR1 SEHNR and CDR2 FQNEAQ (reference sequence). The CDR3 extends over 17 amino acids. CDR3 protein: CSSSFGQGDSGANVLTF. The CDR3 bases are TGTTCCAGCAGCTTTGGACAGGGGGACTCTGGGGCCAACGTCCTGACTTTC. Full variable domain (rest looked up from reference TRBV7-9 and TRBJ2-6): DTGVSQNPRHKITKRGQNVTFRCDPISEHNRLYWYRQTLGQGPEFLTYFQNEAQLEKSRLLSDRFSAERPKGSFSTLEIQRTEQGDSAMYLCSSSFGQGDSGANVLTFGAGSRLTVL.

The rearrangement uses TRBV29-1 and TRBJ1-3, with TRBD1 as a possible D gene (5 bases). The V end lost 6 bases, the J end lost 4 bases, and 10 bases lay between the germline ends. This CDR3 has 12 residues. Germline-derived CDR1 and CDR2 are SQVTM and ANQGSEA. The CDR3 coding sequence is TGCAGCGTCGGGACTTTGGGAAACACCATATATTTT. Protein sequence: CSVGTLGNTIYF. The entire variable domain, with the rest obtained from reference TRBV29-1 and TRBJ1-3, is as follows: SAVISQKPSRDICQRGTSLTIQCQVDSQVTMMFWYRQQPGQSLTLIATANQGSEATYESGFVIDKFPISRPNLTFSTLTVSNMSPEDSSIYLCSVGTLGNTIYFGEGSWLTVV.

CDR3 protein: CASSEETFSGYGYTF. The CDR3 DNA sequence: TGTGCCAGCAGTGAAGAGACCTTTTCGGGCTATGGCTACACCTTC. This sequence joins TRBV2 and TRBJ1-2, with D hard to call. Germline V gives CDR1 SNHLY, CDR2 FYNNEI. V was shortened by 1 base and J by 4 bases, with 13 bases between the two germline ends. The CDR3 has 15 residues.

The DNA for the CDR3 is TGTGCCAGCAGCTTAGGACTAGCGGGTCAAGAGACCCAGTACTTC. It translates to CASSLGLAGQETQYF. This rearrangement joins TRBV7-3 to TRBJ2-5; 11 nucleotides match TRBD2. The CDR3 consists of 15 residues. The germline gives CDR1 SGHTA, CDR2 FQGTGA. With V trimmed by 2 bases and J by 2 bases, 1 base remained unmatched. The complete variable domain, with remaining parts taken from reference TRBV7-3 and TRBJ2-5, reads GAGVSQTPSNKVTEKGKYVELRCDPISGHTALYWYRQSLGQGPEFLIYFQGTGAADDSGLPNDRFFAVRPEGSVSTLKIQRTERGDSAVYLCASSLGLAGQETQYFGPGTRLLVL.

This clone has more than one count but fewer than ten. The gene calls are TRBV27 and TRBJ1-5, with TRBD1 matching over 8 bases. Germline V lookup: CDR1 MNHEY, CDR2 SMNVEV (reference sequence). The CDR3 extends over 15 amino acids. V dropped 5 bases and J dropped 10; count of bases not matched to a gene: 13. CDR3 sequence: CASSHGQGGKGPQHF. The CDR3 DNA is TGTGCCAGCAGTCACGGACAGGGAGGGAAAGGACCCCAGCATTTT.

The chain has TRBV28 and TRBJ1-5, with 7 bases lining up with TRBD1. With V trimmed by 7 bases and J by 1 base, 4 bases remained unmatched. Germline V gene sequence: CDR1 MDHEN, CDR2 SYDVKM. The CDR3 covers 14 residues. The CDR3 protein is CASTGGGSNQPQHF. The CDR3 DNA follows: TGTGCCAGCACAGGGGGTGGGAGCAATCAGCCCCAGCATTTT.

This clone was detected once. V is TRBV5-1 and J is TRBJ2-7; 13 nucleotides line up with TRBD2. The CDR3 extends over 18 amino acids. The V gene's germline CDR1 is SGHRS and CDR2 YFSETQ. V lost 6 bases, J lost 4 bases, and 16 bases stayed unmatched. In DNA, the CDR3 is TGCGCCAGCAACCCTACACTAGCGGGAGGGTCCTTTGGGTACGAGCAGTACTTC. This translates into CASNPTLAGGSFGYEQYF.

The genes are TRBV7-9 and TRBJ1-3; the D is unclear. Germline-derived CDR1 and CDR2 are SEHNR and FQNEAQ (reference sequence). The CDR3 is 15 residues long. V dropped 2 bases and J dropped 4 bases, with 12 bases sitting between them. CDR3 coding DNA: TGTGCCAGCAGCTTACTGGGCGAGGGAGGAAACACCATATATTTT. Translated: CASSLLGEGGNTIYF.

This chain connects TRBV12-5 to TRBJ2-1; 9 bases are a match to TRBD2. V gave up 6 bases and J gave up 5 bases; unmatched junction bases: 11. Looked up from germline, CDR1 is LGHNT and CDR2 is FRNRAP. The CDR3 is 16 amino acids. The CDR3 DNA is TGTGCTAGTGGCCCCCATAATAGCGGGAGTCACAATGAGCAGTTCTTC. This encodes CASGPHNSGSHNEQFF.

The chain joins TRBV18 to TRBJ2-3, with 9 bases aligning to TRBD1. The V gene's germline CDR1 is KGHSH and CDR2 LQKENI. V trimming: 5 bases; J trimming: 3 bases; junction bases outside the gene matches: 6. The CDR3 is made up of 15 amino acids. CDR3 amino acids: CASSADRGKTDTQYF. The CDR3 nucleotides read TGTGCCAGCTCAGCGGACAGGGGAAAGACAGATACGCAGTATTTT.

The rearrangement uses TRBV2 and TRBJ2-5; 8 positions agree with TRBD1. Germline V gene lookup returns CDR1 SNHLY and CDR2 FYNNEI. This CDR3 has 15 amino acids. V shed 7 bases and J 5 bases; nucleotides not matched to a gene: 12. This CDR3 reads CASTASQGAFETQYF. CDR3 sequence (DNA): TGTGCCAGCACCGCTTCCCAGGGGGCTTTCGAGACCCAGTACTTC.

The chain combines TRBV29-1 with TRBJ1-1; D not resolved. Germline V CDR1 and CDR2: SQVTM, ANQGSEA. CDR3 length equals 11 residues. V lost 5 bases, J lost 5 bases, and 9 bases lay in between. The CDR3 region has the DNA TGCAGCGTTTCTCCAGATACTGAAGCTTTCTTT. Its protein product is CSVSPDTEAFF.

The CDR3 loop reads CASSVKAGRTDTQYF. DNA for the CDR3: TGTGCCAGCAGCGTAAAAGCGGGCCGCACAGATACGCAGTATTTT. The rearrangement joins TRBV9 to TRBJ2-3, with D possibly matching TRBD2 (6 bases). CDR3 size: 15 residues. Germline V gene sequence: CDR1 SGDLS, CDR2 YYNGEE. The ends were cut back, 1 base at V and 1 base at J, with 10 bases in the middle.

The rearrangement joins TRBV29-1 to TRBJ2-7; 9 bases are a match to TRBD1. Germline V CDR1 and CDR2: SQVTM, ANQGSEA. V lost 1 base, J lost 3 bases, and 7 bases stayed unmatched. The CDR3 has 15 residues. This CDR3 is CSVEGGTGSYYEQYF. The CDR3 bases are TGCAGCGTTGAAGGGGGGACAGGGTCCTACTACGAGCAGTACTTC.

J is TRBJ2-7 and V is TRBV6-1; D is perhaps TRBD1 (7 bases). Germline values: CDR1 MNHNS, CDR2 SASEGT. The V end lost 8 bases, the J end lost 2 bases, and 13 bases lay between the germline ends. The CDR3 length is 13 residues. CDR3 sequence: CASGTGEAYEQYF. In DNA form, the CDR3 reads TGTGCCAGCGGAACAGGGGAGGCCTACGAGCAGTACTTC.

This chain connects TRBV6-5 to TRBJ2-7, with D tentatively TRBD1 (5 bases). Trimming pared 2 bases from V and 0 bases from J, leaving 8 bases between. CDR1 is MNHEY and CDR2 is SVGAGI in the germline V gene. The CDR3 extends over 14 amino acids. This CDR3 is CASSYTDSSYEQYF. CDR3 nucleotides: TGTGCCAGCAGTTACACCGACAGCTCCTACGAGCAGTACTTC.

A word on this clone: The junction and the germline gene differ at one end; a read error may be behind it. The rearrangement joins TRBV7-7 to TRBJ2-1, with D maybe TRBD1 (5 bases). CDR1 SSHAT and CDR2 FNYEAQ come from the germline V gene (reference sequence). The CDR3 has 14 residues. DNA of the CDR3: TGTGCTAGCAGCCCGTTGACAGATGTAGGTGAGCAGTTCTTC. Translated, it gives CASSPLTDVGEQFF.